This T cell receptor (beta chain) emerged from a study of OX40 agonist ivuxolimab in advanced cancers. V was clipped by 0 bases and J by 12 bases; unmatched bases: 12. CDR3 length: 16 amino acids. Germline lookup yields CDR1 SGHTA and CDR2 FQGNSA. Study-level results: In the 0.1-3.0 mg/kg groups, partial responders showed among the lowest expansion. At 0.1 to 3.0 mg/kg, CD4+ and CD8+ blood T cells expanded clonally by week 6.

As regards this clone: The antigen remains unidentified.

Method: immunoSEQ multiplex PCR; TCRdb's copy keeps in-frame clones and lacks some. The sample has roughly 75,000 clones, around 83% seen once. The rearrangement links TRBV7-2 to TRBJ2-7; 12 bases match TRBD2. The material was CD4+ or CD8+ T cells sorted from blood, obtained in a trial of the OX40 agonist ivuxolimab. The receptor was isolated from an adult with an advanced solid tumor such as melanoma, head and neck, liver or kidney cancer. CDR3: CASSLAITSGRLRAYF. The CDR3 coding sequence is TGTGCCAGCAGCTTAGCTATAACTAGCGGGAGGTTAAGGGCGTACTTC.